This T cell receptor (beta chain) originates from a study of molecular identifiers for immune sequencing clone quantification. Looking at the study overall: Split five ways in replicates, RNA from about 20,000 or 100,000 naive CD8 cells had four portions sequenced. Study conclusions and caveats: Even with about a million naive cells present, spiked Jurkat TCR RNA from one cell was reportedly detectable.

TCRdb redid the calling of the PCR reads with MiXCR, one entry per CDR3 protein. The sample carries around 460,000 distinct CDR3 sequences, roughly 26% recorded once. Comment on this clonotype: Antigen: not known.

Sorted naive CD8 T cells, about 20,000 to 1,100,000, were sequenced from 10%, 30% or 50% RNA. Naive CD8 T cells were sorted as CD8+CD4-CCR7+CD45RA+. The V gene lost 5 bases and the J gene lost 0 bases, with 11 bases spanning the gap. The CDR3 totals 14 residues. Germline V lookup: CDR1 MGHDK, CDR2 SYGVNS. Specimen: naive CD8+ T cells from blood, with Jurkat cell RNA spiked in. As for subset: FACS-sorted CD8+CD4-CCR7+CD45RA+ naive T cells. The chain carries TRBV25-1 and TRBJ2-7; D possibly corresponds to TRBD1 (6 bases). The source is a human donor in good health. Some libraries in this study had Jurkat cell RNA spiked in. CDR3 sequence reads: CASSRNRASYEQYF. The DNA of the CDR3 is TGTGCCAGCAGTAGGAACAGGGCCTCCTACGAGCAGTACTTC.